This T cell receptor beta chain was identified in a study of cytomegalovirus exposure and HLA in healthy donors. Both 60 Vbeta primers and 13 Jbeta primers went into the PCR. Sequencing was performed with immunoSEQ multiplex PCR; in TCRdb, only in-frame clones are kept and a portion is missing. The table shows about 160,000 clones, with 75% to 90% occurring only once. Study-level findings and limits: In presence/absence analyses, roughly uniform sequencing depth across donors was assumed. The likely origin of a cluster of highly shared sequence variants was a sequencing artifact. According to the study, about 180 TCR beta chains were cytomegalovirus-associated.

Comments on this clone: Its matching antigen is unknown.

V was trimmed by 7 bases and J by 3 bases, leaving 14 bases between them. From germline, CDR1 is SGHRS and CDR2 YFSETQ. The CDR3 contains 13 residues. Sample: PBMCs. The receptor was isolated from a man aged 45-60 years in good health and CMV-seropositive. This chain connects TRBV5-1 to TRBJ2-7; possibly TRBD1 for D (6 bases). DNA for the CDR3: TGCGCCAGCCGACAGGACAGCTTCTACGAGCAGTACTTC. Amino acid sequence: CASRQDSFYEQYF.